This T cell receptor beta chain was recovered during a study of blood T cell repertoires in COVID-19. Background on the study: Italy, Spain and the United States were the sources of the convalescent and acute COVID-19 samples. Sources were T cells, B-cell-depleted T cells, or PBMCs; the material itself was cDNA or gDNA.

Original data processing: Estimates of nucleated cell counts were drawn from the amplification of reference gene primers. Libraries were prepared by immunoSEQ multiplex PCR; TCRdb keeps only in-frame clonotypes and omits some of them. V and J calls and clone size are those listed in that table; D and trimming were worked out from the DNA. Of 160,000 or so clones detected, 80% to 90% appear once; the ten largest clones hold around 1.4%. The CDR3 sequence is 16 residues long. The germline V gene encodes CDR1 SGHNT and CDR2 YYREEE (reference sequence). V lost 3 bases and J lost 5; bases outside the gene matches: 6.

V gene TRBV5-4 combines with J gene TRBJ2-2, with 11 bases that match TRBD1. The specimen sequenced was peripheral blood. The clonotype originates from a woman in her forties or fifties with acute or convalescent COVID-19. The CDR3 DNA follows: TGTGCCAGCAGCTCAGGACAGGGGGCTTGGACCGGGGAGCTGTTTTTT. Residues: CASSSGQGAWTGELFF.